Reported below is one T cell receptor beta chain. Its antigen is unknown. The input lacks base qualities; no much larger clone sits a single base away. The sample originates from a study of CD8+ T cells in alopecia areata (dated by TCRdb to the late 2010s). For the wider study: Treated patients were enrolled in an open-label pilot trial of oral tofacitinib, 5 to 10 mg twice daily, for moderate-to-severe alopecia areata. Tofacitinib-treated patients had biopsies at baseline and at 4 and 24 weeks of treatment, with a later scalp biopsy in several patients. RNA came from the PAXgene miRNA kit for fixed scalp, the miRNeasy kit for PBMCs, and the RNeasy kit for mouse skin. Human TCRbeta sequencing covered scalp tissue and sorted CD4+ and CD8+ peripheral blood T cells from patchy and totalis/universalis alopecia areata patients and healthy controls. Amplification of TCRbeta CDR3 regions was done by immunoSEQ multiplex PCR using 35 Vbeta forward primers and 13 Jbeta reverse primers. Tofacitinib was given for 6 to 18 months, followed by 6 months of follow-up off drug to assess delayed response and recurrence. In both human patients and the C3H/HeJ mouse model, the study applied high-throughput TCRbeta sequencing to look at T cell clonal expansion in alopecia areata. Clonality in the scalp was compared among normal scalp (n=4), patchy alopecia areata scalp (n=8), and alopecia totalis/universalis scalp (n=8). The paper as a whole reports these results and caveats: Compared with normal scalp, lesional scalp had higher clonality and more expanded CD8+ clones, particularly in alopecia totalis/universalis, a pattern that suggests antigenic drive. Shared TCR sequences between patients were less evident than in mice, which may be partly attributable to HLA diversity in the patient population. Unlike mouse skin, which is dominated by gammadelta T cells, normal human skin has resident alphabeta T cells that are also sequenced, and this complicates analysis of the scalp TCR repertoire.

Libraries were built with the immunoSEQ multiplex PCR assay. For TCR sequencing, RNA was extracted from every sample and reverse transcribed into cDNA to serve as template. SuperScript III was used to make first-strand cDNA, primed with a 2:1 mix of oligo-dT and random hexamers. A synthetic immune receptor repertoire was used to assess amplification bias, and residual bias was removed computationally. The study's own analysis went as follows. Raw reads were preprocessed for error removal, and CDR3 was defined according to IMGT conventions as running from the conserved cysteine to phenylalanine. To get clonality, Shannon entropy was normalized by log2 of the number of productive unique TCRs and the result was subtracted from 1. Scalp TCRbeta sequences were cross-referenced with sorted blood CD4 and CD8 repertoires so that the CD4 or CD8 identity of scalp clones could be inferred. The source is immuneACCESS, and TCRdb retained only in-frame sequences with V and J called. Part of the clones is not carried over; for the studies checked, unresolved V genes explain less than half of this, and the remainder is unexplained. V and J calls and clone size are those listed in that table; D and trimming were worked out from the DNA. For this sample there are approximately 180,000 clones; roughly 60% appear just once. The top ten clonotypes cover under 2% of the sample.

V is pruned by 0 bases and J by 9 bases, leaving 8 bases of the junction without a gene match. CDR1 and CDR2 were assigned from the germline V gene as LGHNA and YSLEER. From the cysteine up to the phenylalanine, the CDR3 has a length of 16 residues. Only the CDR3 DNA is retained, 48 bases long and in frame from the first base. Read against the paper, the sample's time point label means: baseline before oral tofacitinib. Lesional scalp punch biopsies and peripheral blood were collected from alopecia areata patients. PBMCs were separated by density centrifugation and stained for CD3, CD4 and CD8, after which CD4+ and CD8+ T cells were sorted on a FACSAria.

This sample comprised CD4+ T cells sorted from blood, obtained at week 0. This chain joins TRBV4-3 to TRBJ1-6; 7 central nucleotides agree with TRBD1. The TCR sequence derives from a human donor with alopecia areata. The bases read TGCGCCAGCAGCCAAGATAGGGGGCGGCGGGGTTCACCCCTCCACTTT. This translates into CASSQDRGRRGSPLHF.